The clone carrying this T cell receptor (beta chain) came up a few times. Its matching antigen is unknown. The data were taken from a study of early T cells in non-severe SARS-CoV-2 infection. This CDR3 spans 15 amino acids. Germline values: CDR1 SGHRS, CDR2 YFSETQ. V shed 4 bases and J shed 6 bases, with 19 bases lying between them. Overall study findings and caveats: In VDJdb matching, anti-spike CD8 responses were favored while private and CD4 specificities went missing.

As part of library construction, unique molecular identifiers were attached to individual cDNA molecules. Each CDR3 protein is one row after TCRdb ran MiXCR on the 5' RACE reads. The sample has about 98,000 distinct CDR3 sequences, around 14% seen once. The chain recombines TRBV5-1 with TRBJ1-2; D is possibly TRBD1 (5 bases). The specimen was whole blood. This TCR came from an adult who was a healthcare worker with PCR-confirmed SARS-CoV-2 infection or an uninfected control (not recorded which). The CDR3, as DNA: TGCGCCAGCAGCAAACGGGACGATTATTCAAATGGCTACACCTTC. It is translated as CASSKRDDYSNGYTF.